This T cell receptor beta chain was obtained from a study of vaccination and CD4 T cells after COVID-19. Whole-study context: Convalescents were six males and four females, two of them Hispanic. Investigators drew the post-COVID samples a median around 93 days after diagnosis, with a range of 35 to 161.

With regard to this clonotype: Its antigen is as yet unknown.

Trimming shortened V by 1 base and J by 4 bases, and 13 bases separated the two germline ends. The germline CDR1 and CDR2 sequences are SGHTA and FQGNSA. The CDR3 runs 15 residues. Treatment indicated: approximately nine-day PBMC culture with coronavirus spike peptide pools or control peptides (ViraFEST assay). ViraFEST expanded antigen-specific T cells with peptide pools, then sequenced TCRs. Once obtained from cultured CD4+ T cells, the DNA was sequenced using the Oncomine TCR Beta short-read assay. TCRdb reprocessed the PCR reads with MiXCR, giving one entry per CDR3 protein. The sample carries roughly 7,700 distinct CDR3 sequences, 60% recorded once.

This TCR was sampled from a human donor who had recovered from COVID-19. Sequenced material: CD4+ T cells from blood, cultured in vitro. This chain connects TRBV7-2 to TRBJ1-2, with D uncertain. CDR3: CASSLVVSLSYGYTF. Written as DNA, the CDR3 is TGTGCCAGCAGCTTAGTTGTCAGTCTAAGCTATGGCTACACCTTC.